This T cell receptor beta chain was retrieved from a study of T-cell memory formation after mild COVID-19. TCRdb ran MiXCR on the 5' RACE reads and lists one entry per CDR3 protein. The profile shows 550,000 to 700,000 distinct CDR3 sequences, more than 15% of them singletons. This clonotype was counted between two and nine times. Germline-derived CDR1 and CDR2 are MNHEY and SVGAGI. V shed 5 bases and J shed 6 bases, with 19 bases lying between them. This CDR3 has 16 amino acids. The sequencing input was PBMCs or a T cell subset sorted from them (not recorded which). This sequence originates from an adult woman who had mild COVID-19 (a few samples of this study predate the infection). Cell type and time point are not known. The V gene is TRBV6-5, the J gene TRBJ2-2, with a tentative D call TRBD1 (6 bases). The CDR3 DNA reads TGTGCCAGCAGTAATAGTGGTGGGACAACCCCCGGGGAGCTGTTTTTT. This translates into CASSNSGGTTPGELFF.